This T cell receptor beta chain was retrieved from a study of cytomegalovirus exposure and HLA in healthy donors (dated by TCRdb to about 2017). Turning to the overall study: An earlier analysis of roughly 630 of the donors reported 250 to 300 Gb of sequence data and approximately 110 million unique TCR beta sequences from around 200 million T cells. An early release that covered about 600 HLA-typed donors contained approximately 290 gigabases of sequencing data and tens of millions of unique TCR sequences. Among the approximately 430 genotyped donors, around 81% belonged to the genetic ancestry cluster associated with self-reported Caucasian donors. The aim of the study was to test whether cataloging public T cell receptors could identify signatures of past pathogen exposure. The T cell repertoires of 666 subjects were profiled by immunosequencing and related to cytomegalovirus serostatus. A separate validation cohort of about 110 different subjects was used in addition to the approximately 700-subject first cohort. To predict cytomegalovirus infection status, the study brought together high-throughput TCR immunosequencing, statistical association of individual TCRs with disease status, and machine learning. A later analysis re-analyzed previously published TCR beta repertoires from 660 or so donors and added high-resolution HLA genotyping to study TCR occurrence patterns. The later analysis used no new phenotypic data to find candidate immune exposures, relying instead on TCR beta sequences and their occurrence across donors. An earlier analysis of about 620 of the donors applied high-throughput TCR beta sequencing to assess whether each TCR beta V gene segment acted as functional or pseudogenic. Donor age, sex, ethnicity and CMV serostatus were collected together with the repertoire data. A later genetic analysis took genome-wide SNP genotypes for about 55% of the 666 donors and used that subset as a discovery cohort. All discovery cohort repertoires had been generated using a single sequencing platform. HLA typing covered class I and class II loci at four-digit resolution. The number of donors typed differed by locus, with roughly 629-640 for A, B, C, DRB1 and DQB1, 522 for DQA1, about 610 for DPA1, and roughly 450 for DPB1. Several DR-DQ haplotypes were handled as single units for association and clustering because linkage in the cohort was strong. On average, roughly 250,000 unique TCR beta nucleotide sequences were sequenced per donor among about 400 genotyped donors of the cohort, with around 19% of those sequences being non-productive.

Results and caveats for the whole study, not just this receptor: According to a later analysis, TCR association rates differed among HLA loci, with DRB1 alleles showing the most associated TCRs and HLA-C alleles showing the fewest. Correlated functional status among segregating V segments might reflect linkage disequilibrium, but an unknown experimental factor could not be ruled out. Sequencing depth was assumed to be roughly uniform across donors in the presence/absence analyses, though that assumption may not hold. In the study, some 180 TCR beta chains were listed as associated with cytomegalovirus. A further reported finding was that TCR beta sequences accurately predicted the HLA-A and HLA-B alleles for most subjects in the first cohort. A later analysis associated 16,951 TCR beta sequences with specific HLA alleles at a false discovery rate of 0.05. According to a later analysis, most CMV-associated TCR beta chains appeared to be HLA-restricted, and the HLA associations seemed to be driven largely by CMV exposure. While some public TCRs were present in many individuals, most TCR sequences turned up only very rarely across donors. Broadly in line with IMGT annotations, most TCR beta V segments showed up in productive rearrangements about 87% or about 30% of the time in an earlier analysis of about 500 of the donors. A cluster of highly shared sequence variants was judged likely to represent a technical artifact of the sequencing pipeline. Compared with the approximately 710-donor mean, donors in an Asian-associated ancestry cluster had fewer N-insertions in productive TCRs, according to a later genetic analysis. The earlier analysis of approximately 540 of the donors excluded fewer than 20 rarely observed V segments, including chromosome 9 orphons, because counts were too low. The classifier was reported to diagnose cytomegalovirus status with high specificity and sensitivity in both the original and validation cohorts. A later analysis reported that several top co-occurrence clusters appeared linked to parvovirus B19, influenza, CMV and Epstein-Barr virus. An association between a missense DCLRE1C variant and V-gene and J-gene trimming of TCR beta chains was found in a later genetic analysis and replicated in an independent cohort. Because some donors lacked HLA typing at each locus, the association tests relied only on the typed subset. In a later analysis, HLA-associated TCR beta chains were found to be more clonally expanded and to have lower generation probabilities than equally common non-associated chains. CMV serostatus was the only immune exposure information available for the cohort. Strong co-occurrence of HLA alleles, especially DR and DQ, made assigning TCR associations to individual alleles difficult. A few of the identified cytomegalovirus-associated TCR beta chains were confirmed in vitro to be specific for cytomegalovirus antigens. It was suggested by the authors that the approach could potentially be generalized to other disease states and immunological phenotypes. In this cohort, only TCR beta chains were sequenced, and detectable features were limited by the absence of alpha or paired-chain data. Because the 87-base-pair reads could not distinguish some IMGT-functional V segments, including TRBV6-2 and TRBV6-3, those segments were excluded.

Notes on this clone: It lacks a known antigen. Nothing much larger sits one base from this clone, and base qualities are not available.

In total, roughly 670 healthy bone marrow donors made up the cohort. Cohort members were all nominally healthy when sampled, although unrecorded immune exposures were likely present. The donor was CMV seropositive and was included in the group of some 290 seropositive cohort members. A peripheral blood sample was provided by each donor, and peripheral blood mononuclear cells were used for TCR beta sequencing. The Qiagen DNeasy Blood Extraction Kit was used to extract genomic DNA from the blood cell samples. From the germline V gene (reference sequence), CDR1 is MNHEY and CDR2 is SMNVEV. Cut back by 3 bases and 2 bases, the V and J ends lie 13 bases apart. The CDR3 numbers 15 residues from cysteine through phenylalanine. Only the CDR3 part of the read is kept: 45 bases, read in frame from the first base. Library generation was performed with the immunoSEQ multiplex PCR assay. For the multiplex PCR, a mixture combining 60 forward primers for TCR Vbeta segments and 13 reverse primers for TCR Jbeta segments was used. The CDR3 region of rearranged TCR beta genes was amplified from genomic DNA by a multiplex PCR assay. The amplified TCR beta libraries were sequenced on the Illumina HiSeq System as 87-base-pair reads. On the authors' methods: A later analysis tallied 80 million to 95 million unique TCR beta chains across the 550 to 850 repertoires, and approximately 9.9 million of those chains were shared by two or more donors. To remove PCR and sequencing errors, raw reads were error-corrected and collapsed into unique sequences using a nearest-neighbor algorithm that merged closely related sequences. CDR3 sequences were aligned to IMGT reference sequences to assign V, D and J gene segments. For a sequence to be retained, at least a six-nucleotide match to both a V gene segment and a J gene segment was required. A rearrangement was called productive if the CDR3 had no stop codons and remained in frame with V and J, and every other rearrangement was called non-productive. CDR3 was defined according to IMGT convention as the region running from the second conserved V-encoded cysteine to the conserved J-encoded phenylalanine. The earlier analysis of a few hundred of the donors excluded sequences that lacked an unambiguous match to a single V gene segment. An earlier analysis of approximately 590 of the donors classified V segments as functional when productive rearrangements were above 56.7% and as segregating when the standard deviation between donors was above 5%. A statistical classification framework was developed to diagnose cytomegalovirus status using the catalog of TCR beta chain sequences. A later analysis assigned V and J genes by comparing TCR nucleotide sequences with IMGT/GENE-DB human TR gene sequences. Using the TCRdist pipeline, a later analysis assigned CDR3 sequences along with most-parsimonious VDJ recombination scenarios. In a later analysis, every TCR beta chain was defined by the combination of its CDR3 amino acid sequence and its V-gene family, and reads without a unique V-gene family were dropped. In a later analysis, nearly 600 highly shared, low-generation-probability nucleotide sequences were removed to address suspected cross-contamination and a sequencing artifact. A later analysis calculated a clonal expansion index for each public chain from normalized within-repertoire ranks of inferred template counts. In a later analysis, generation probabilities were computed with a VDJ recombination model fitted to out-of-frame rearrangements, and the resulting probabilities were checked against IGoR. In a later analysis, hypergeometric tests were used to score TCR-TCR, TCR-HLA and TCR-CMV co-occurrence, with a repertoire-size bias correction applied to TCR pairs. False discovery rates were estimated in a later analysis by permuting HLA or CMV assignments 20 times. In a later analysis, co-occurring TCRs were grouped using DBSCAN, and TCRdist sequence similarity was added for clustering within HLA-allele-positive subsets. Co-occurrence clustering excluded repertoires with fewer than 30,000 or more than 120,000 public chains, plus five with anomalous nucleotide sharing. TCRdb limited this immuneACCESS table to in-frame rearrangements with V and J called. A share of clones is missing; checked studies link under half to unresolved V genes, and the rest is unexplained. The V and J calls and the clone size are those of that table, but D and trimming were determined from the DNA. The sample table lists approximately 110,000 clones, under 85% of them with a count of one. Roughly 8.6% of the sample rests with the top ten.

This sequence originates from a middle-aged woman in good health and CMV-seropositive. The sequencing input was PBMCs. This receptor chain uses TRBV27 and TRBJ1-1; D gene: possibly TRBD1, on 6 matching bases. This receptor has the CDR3 CASSFYPRGNTEAFF. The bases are TGTGCCAGCAGTTTTTATCCCAGGGGAAACACTGAAGCTTTCTTT.